The clone carrying this T cell receptor beta chain came up a few times. Together with a sample-barcoded 5' primer, a J-beta primer mix was included in a second PCR lasting about 7 to 11 cycles. A single record per CDR3 protein comes from TCRdb applying MiXCR to the 5' RACE reads. The table lists some 1,800,000 distinct CDR3 sequences, 35% to 50% of them singletons, with 20% to 25% in the top ten. Germline CDR1 reads LGHNA; CDR2 reads YSLEER. This CDR3 has 16 amino acids. Trimming cost V 3 bases and J 2 bases; bases outside gene matches: 4. The data were obtained in a study of blood T cells in healthy people across ages. Whole-study context: About one barcoded beta molecule per two T cells came from capture by template switching.

This chain links TRBV4-3 with TRBJ2-1; 10 bases are a match to TRBD2. Sequenced: blood. The receptor was isolated from a human donor in good health. CDR3 amino acids: CASSQLAGDAYNEQFF. In DNA form, the CDR3 reads TGCGCCAGCAGCCAGCTAGCGGGGGATGCCTACAATGAGCAGTTCTTC.